These 9 T cell receptor beta chains share one sample of origin, sequenced in a study of T cells in Graves' hyperthyroidism and ophthalmopathy. Amplified TCR beta CDR3 regions came from RNA transcripts. Primed by the HTBI set, a first-round RT-PCR was run on the TCR CDR3. TCRdb fed the multiplex PCR reads into MiXCR, producing one record per CDR3 protein. The sample records around 420,000 distinct CDR3 sequences, 15% to 17% being singletons. The source material was blood. Source of these receptors: a woman aged 18-35 years with Graves' hyperthyroidism.

V is TRBV25-1 and J is TRBJ1-1, with 9 bases fitting TRBD1. Germline lookup yields CDR1 MGHDK and CDR2 SYGVNS. V lost 1 base, J lost 1 base, and 7 bases stayed unmatched. The CDR3 loop spans 17 amino acids. CDR3 region: CASSEWGQGPRNTEAFF. DNA for the CDR3: TGTGCCAGCAGTGAATGGGGACAGGGTCCTAGGAACACTGAAGCTTTCTTT.

This clonotype occurred many times. The chain employs TRBV7-8 and TRBJ2-3, with D tentatively TRBD1 or TRBD2 (5 bases each). Germline V gene lookup returns CDR1 SGHVS and CDR2 FQNEAQ. Trimming took off 3 bases at V and 10 bases at J, with 17 bases between the two ends. CDR3 length: 14 residues. The CDR3 DNA follows: TGTGCCAGCAGCTTTCGACGCGGGTGGGGCGCGCAGTATTTT. Amino acid sequence: CASSFRRGWGAQYF.

The V and J genes are TRBV3-1 and TRBJ1-2; weak D call: TRBD1 (6 bases). Trimming removed 1 base from V and 3 bases from J, with 6 bases in between. Germline CDR1 and CDR2: LGHDT and YNNKEL (reference sequence). This CDR3 comprises 13 residues. In nucleotides, the CDR3 is TGTGCCAGCAGCCAAGGGACAGACTATGGCTACACCTTC. This translates into CASSQGTDYGYTF. The whole variable domain, remainder taken from reference TRBV3-1 and TRBJ1-2, is DTAVSQTPKYLVTQMGNDKSIKCEQNLGHDTMYWYKQDSKKFLKIMFSYNNKELIINETVPNRFSPKSPDKAHLNLHINSLELGDSAVYFCASSQGTDYGYTFGSGTRLTVV.

This chain joins TRBV12-3 or TRBV12-4 and TRBJ2-1; TRBD2 agrees at 13 bases. The V and J ends lost 5 bases and 11 bases, in that order; junction bases with no gene match: 6. This CDR3 contains 14 residues. The chain's CDR3 is CASSGLAGETKQFF. The CDR3 region has the DNA TGTGCCAGCAGTGGACTAGCGGGGGAGACGAAGCAGTTCTTC.

V gene TRBV24-1 combines with J gene TRBJ2-3; the D call may be TRBD1 or TRBD2 (6 bases each). The CDR3 extends over 17 amino acids. Germline CDR1 KGHDR, CDR2 SFDVKD. V lost 0 bases to trimming and J lost 2 bases, with 14 bases between them. The CDR3 loop reads CATSDLEPGAVTDTQYF. CDR3 DNA sequence: TGTGCCACCAGTGATTTGGAACCGGGGGCTGTCACAGATACGCAGTATTTT.

This clonotype appeared many times. V usage is TRBV5-1 and J usage is TRBJ2-7; D ambiguous. V lost 4 bases to trimming and J lost 3 bases, with 8 bases between them. CDR1 is SGHRS and CDR2 is YFSETQ in the germline V gene. This CDR3 has 12 residues. The CDR3 sequence: CASSDEDYEQYF. Here the CDR3 DNA reads TGCGCCAGCAGCGACGAGGACTACGAGCAGTACTTC.

This clonotype was observed many times. The gene calls are TRBV3-1 and TRBJ1-6, with a possible D match to TRBD1 (5 bases). CDR1 is LGHDT, CDR2 YNNKEL, per germline (reference sequence). Between the trimmed V and J ends, which lost 9 bases and 9 bases, there was a span of 15 bases. The CDR3 length is 13 residues. The DNA for the CDR3 is TGTGCCAGTAGGGGCTACCAACGTTCACCCCTCCACTTT. Encoded protein: CASRGYQRSPLHF.

This clonotype was observed at least ten times. The gene calls are TRBV20-1 and TRBJ2-7; TRBD2 matches 13 bases. Germline V gives CDR1 DFQATT, CDR2 SNEGSKA (reference sequence). The CDR3 is made up of 14 amino acids. J lost 2 bases, V lost 6 bases, and 4 bases had no gene match. CDR3 loop: CSARTSGGPYEQYF. CDR3 in DNA: TGCAGTGCGAGGACTAGCGGGGGACCCTACGAGCAGTACTTC.

V is TRBV28 and J is TRBJ1-2; D not resolved. Trimming stripped 6 bases from V and 7 bases from J, with 9 bases between. The CDR3 has 11 residues. Germline CDR1 is MDHEN and CDR2 is SYDVKM. CDR3 bases: TGTGCCAGCAGACACCGGGGTGGCTACACCTTC. This translates into CASRHRGGYTF.